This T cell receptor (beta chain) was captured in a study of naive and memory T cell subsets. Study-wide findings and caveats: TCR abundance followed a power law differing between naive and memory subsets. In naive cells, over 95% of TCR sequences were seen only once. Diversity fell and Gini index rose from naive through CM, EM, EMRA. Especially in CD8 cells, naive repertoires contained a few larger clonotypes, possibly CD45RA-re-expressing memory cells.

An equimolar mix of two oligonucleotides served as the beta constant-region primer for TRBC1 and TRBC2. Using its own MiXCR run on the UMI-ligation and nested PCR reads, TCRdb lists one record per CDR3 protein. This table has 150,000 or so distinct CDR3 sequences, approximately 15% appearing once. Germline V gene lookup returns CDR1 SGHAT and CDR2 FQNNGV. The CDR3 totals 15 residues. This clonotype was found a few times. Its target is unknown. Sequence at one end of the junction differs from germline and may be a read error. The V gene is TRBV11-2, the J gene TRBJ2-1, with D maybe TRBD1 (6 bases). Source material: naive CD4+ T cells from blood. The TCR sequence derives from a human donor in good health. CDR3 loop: CASSLGGLRFNEQLF. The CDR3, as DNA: TGTGCCAGCAGCTTAGGGGGGCTCAGGTTCAATGAGCAGTTATTC. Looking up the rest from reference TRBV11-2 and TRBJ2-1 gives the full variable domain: EAGVAQSPRYKIIEKRQSVAFWCNPISGHATLYWYQQILGQGPKLLIQFQNNGVVDDSQLPKDRFSAERLKGVDSTLKIQPAKLEDSAVYLCASSLGGLRFNEQLFGPGTRLTVL.